This T cell receptor (beta chain) was recovered during a study of shared clonotypes between healthy human individuals. Study-wide results and limits: Roughly 5% of naive CD4 clonotypes were common to a few donors. It was the few donors that limited the genetic and exposure-history diversity represented.

On this clone: Its antigen is as yet unknown. Other DNA sequences of this sample code for an identical CDR3.

The naive CD8 subset, CD45RO-negative cells positively selected for CCR7, excluded terminally differentiated effector memory CD45RA+ cells. Using immunoSEQ multiplex PCR, the repertoire was profiled, and TCRdb retains in-frame clones only, with some absent. Of around 2,000,000 clones listed, roughly 91% are singletons. V dropped 0 bases and J dropped 5 bases, with 6 bases sitting between them. Germline loops: CDR1 SGDLS, CDR2 YYNGEE. CDR3 size: 13 residues. The sample consisted of naive CD8+ T cells from PBMCs. The receptor's source is a young man in good health. Some clones in this sample may be carry-over from other donors' samples. The V call is TRBV9, the J call TRBJ2-1; D remains ambiguous. CDR3 amino acids: CASSVGLNNEQFF. Here the CDR3 DNA reads TGTGCCAGCAGCGTAGGTCTGAACAATGAGCAGTTCTTC.